These T cell receptor beta chains were read from a single sample in a study of technical replicates of blood from a few donors. Here immunoSEQ multiplex PCR was the method, and the copy in TCRdb shows in-frame clones only, minus some. The data hold 10,000 to 15,000 clones, with more than 85% observed a single time. Input material: PBMCs. The source is a human donor in good health. The CDR3 runs from the conserved cysteine through the conserved F or W. The order of the fields is V gene, D gene, J gene, clone size, CDR3 protein, CDR3 DNA. A D gene is named only where the DNA matches it firmly. Expanded clones get a size class; other rows say once, few or many, or leave the size out.

v_call: TRBV25-1; d_call: TRBD1; j_call: TRBJ2-1; clone_size: .; cdr3_aa: CASSVPRDRGTPYNEQFF; cdr3_nt: TGTGCCAGCAGTGTACCTCGGGACAGGGGAACCCCCTACAATGAGCAGTTCTTC
v_call: TRBV30; d_call: TRBD2; j_call: TRBJ2-1; clone_size: .; cdr3_aa: CAWLIAGGSYNEQFF; cdr3_nt: TGTGCCTGGCTAATAGCGGGAGGGAGCTACAATGAGCAGTTCTTC
v_call: TRBV7-6; d_call: .; j_call: TRBJ2-7; clone_size: .; cdr3_aa: CASSPTQGYEQYF; cdr3_nt: TGTGCCAGCAGCCCAACCCAGGGCTACGAGCAGTACTTC
v_call: TRBV2; d_call: .; j_call: TRBJ2-1; clone_size: .; cdr3_aa: CASSESGEYNEQFF; cdr3_nt: TGTGCCAGCAGTGAAAGCGGAGAATACAATGAGCAGTTCTTC
v_call: TRBV6-1; d_call: TRBD2; j_call: TRBJ2-3; clone_size: .; cdr3_aa: CASNIAGADTQYF; cdr3_nt: TGTGCCAGCAACATAGCGGGAGCAGATACGCAGTATTTT
v_call: TRBV19; d_call: .; j_call: TRBJ2-1; clone_size: .; cdr3_aa: CASSILTTTYNEQFF; cdr3_nt: TGTGCCAGTAGTATTTTGACGACAACCTACAATGAGCAGTTCTTC
v_call: TRBV11-2; d_call: TRBD1; j_call: TRBJ1-1; clone_size: .; cdr3_aa: CASSLDKNRGGTEAFF; cdr3_nt: TGTGCCAGCAGCTTAGATAAGAACAGGGGAGGCACTGAAGCTTTCTTT
v_call: TRBV28; d_call: TRBD1; j_call: TRBJ2-7; clone_size: .; cdr3_aa: CASSPRGREGGLEQYF; cdr3_nt: TGTGCCAGCAGTCCCCGCGGCAGGGAAGGGGGCCTCGAGCAGTACTTC
v_call: TRBV15; d_call: TRBD1; j_call: TRBJ2-2; clone_size: .; cdr3_aa: CATALGQGSGELFF; cdr3_nt: TGTGCCACCGCTTTGGGACAGGGATCCGGGGAGCTGTTTTTT
v_call: TRBV13; d_call: .; j_call: TRBJ2-2; clone_size: .; cdr3_aa: CASSRARTVTGELFF; cdr3_nt: TGTGCCAGCAGCCGCGCCAGGACAGTCACCGGGGAGCTGTTTTTT
v_call: TRBV5-1; d_call: .; j_call: TRBJ2-1; clone_size: .; cdr3_aa: CASSLLGGGQDNEQFF; cdr3_nt: TGCGCCAGCAGCCTCCTTGGAGGAGGGCAGGACAATGAGCAGTTCTTC
v_call: TRBV19; d_call: .; j_call: TRBJ1-5; clone_size: .; cdr3_aa: CASSIRQGVLLSQPQHF; cdr3_nt: TGTGCCAGTAGTATTCGGCAAGGGGTCCTTTTGAGTCAGCCCCAGCATTTT
v_call: TRBV7-8; d_call: TRBD1; j_call: TRBJ1-3; clone_size: .; cdr3_aa: CASSLQGAGNTIYF; cdr3_nt: TGTGCCAGCAGCTTACAGGGGGCTGGAAACACCATATATTTT
v_call: TRBV7-6; d_call: .; j_call: TRBJ2-1; clone_size: .; cdr3_aa: CASSLVGFGNEQFF; cdr3_nt: TGTGCCAGCAGCTTAGTCGGGTTCGGGAATGAGCAGTTCTTC
v_call: TRBV5-1; d_call: TRBD2; j_call: TRBJ2-5; clone_size: .; cdr3_aa: CASSAGRGGETQYF; cdr3_nt: TGCGCCAGCAGCGCGGGGAGGGGCGGCGAGACCCAGTACTTC
v_call: TRBV5-6; d_call: .; j_call: TRBJ1-4; clone_size: .; cdr3_aa: CASSLWGQGEKLFF; cdr3_nt: TGTGCCAGCAGCTTGTGGGGGCAGGGTGAAAAACTGTTTTTT
v_call: TRBV30; d_call: TRBD2; j_call: TRBJ2-7; clone_size: .; cdr3_aa: CAWSGTSGSGEQYF; cdr3_nt: TGTGCCTGGAGTGGGACTAGCGGGAGCGGTGAGCAGTACTTC
v_call: TRBV25-1; d_call: .; j_call: TRBJ2-3; clone_size: .; cdr3_aa: CASSEKTPTGVPDTQYF; cdr3_nt: TGTGCCAGCAGTGAAAAAACCCCCACCGGAGTACCGGATACGCAGTATTTT
v_call: TRBV7-3; d_call: TRBD2; j_call: TRBJ2-7; clone_size: .; cdr3_aa: CASSLTSGGVSEQYF; cdr3_nt: TGTGCCAGCAGCTTAACTAGCGGGGGGGTCTCCGAGCAGTACTTC
v_call: TRBV6-7; d_call: TRBD2; j_call: TRBJ2-1; clone_size: .; cdr3_aa: CASRTVAGPVSSYNEQFF; cdr3_nt: TGTGCCAGCCGGACCGTAGCGGGACCGGTTAGCTCCTACAATGAGCAGTTCTTC
v_call: TRBV4-1; d_call: TRBD1; j_call: TRBJ2-1; clone_size: .; cdr3_aa: CASSHPSQGSSYNEQFF; cdr3_nt: TGCGCCAGCAGCCACCCTTCACAGGGGAGCTCCTACAATGAGCAGTTCTTC
v_call: TRBV21-1; d_call: .; j_call: TRBJ2-7; clone_size: .; cdr3_aa: CASSKKTGGEQYF; cdr3_nt: TGTGCCAGCAGCAAAAAGACAGGGGGCGAGCAGTACTTC
v_call: TRBV4-1; d_call: .; j_call: TRBJ2-1; clone_size: .; cdr3_aa: CASSQALAESYNEQFF; cdr3_nt: TGCGCCAGCAGCCAAGCTTTAGCGGAATCCTACAATGAGCAGTTCTTC
v_call: TRBV9; d_call: .; j_call: TRBJ1-2; clone_size: .; cdr3_aa: CASTLGGSGEYYGYTF; cdr3_nt: TGTGCCAGCACCCTAGGGGGATCAGGGGAATACTATGGCTACACCTTC
v_call: TRBV2; d_call: TRBD1; j_call: TRBJ2-3; clone_size: .; cdr3_aa: CASSLQGTDTQYF; cdr3_nt: TGTGCCAGCAGTTTACAGGGGACAGATACGCAGTATTTT
v_call: TRBV2; d_call: .; j_call: TRBJ2-4; clone_size: .; cdr3_aa: CASSFDLLAKNIQYF; cdr3_nt: TGTGCCAGCAGTTTCGACTTGCTAGCCAAAAACATTCAGTACTTC
v_call: TRBV27; d_call: .; j_call: TRBJ1-5; clone_size: once; cdr3_aa: CASSLVGTHSNQPQHF; cdr3_nt: TGTGCCAGCAGCCTAGTAGGGACACATAGCAATCAGCCCCAGCATTTT
v_call: TRBV11-2; d_call: .; j_call: TRBJ2-5; clone_size: .; cdr3_aa: CASSLGGRGGQETQYF; cdr3_nt: TGTGCCAGCAGCTTAGGGGGTCGAGGGGGACAAGAGACCCAGTACTTC
v_call: TRBV19; d_call: TRBD2; j_call: TRBJ2-7; clone_size: .; cdr3_aa: CASSIQGLAYYEQYF; cdr3_nt: TGTGCCAGTAGTATCCAAGGACTAGCGTACTACGAGCAGTACTTC
v_call: TRBV18; d_call: TRBD1; j_call: TRBJ1-3; clone_size: .; cdr3_aa: CASSPDRDGNTIYF; cdr3_nt: TGTGCCAGCTCACCGGACAGGGATGGAAACACCATATATTTT
v_call: TRBV19; d_call: .; j_call: TRBJ2-3; clone_size: .; cdr3_aa: CASSTQGWLGTDTQYF; cdr3_nt: TGTGCCAGTAGTACACAGGGATGGTTGGGCACAGATACGCAGTATTTT
v_call: TRBV28; d_call: TRBD1; j_call: TRBJ2-3; clone_size: .; cdr3_aa: CASSLRTGGPDTQYF; cdr3_nt: TGTGCCAGCAGTTTACGGACAGGGGGCCCAGATACGCAGTATTTT
v_call: TRBV4-1; d_call: TRBD1; j_call: TRBJ1-4; clone_size: once; cdr3_aa: CASSQDRGGGFEKLFF; cdr3_nt: TGCGCCAGCAGCCAAGATCGCGGAGGGGGCTTTGAAAAACTGTTTTTT
v_call: TRBV19; d_call: .; j_call: TRBJ1-4; clone_size: .; cdr3_aa: CASRTGTRATNEKLFF; cdr3_nt: TGTGCCAGTAGGACCGGGACACGGGCTACCAATGAAAAACTGTTTTTT
v_call: TRBV7-9; d_call: TRBD1; j_call: TRBJ2-2; clone_size: .; cdr3_aa: CASSFEGTGGAGELFF; cdr3_nt: TGTGCCAGCAGCTTCGAGGGGACAGGGGGGGCCGGGGAGCTGTTTTTT
v_call: TRBV18; d_call: .; j_call: TRBJ2-1; clone_size: .; cdr3_aa: CASSPPSLVTNEQFF; cdr3_nt: TGTGCCAGCTCACCACCCTCTCTAGTCACAAATGAGCAGTTCTTC
v_call: TRBV29-1; d_call: TRBD1; j_call: TRBJ2-2; clone_size: .; cdr3_aa: CSGTGPTGELFF; cdr3_nt: TGCAGCGGGACAGGGCCGACCGGGGAGCTGTTTTTT
v_call: TRBV11-3; d_call: TRBD2; j_call: TRBJ2-1; clone_size: once; cdr3_aa: CASSSTGTSGSNEQFF; cdr3_nt: TGTGCCAGCAGCTCGACCGGGACTAGCGGGAGCAATGAGCAGTTCTTC
v_call: TRBV13; d_call: TRBD1; j_call: TRBJ1-2; clone_size: .; cdr3_aa: CASSLAGTDIFF; cdr3_nt: TGTGCCAGCAGCTTGGCCGGGACAGACATTTTCTTC
v_call: TRBV21-1; d_call: .; j_call: TRBJ1-1; clone_size: .; cdr3_aa: CASTPPYRACRDTEAFF; cdr3_nt: TGTGCCAGCACCCCCCCGTACAGGGCGTGTAGGGACACTGAAGCTTTCTTT
v_call: TRBV7-2; d_call: .; j_call: TRBJ2-7; clone_size: .; cdr3_aa: CASSQRHDSYEQYF; cdr3_nt: TGTGCCAGCAGCCAAAGACACGACTCCTACGAGCAGTACTTC
v_call: TRBV5-1; d_call: TRBD1; j_call: TRBJ1-5; clone_size: .; cdr3_aa: CASSMGQVNQPQHF; cdr3_nt: TGCGCCAGCAGCATGGGACAGGTAAATCAGCCCCAGCATTTT
v_call: TRBV5-1; d_call: TRBD2; j_call: TRBJ2-2; clone_size: once; cdr3_aa: CASKGTSGTLNTGELFF; cdr3_nt: TGCGCCAGCAAGGGGACTAGCGGGACTCTGAACACCGGGGAGCTGTTTTTT
v_call: TRBV11-3; d_call: TRBD2; j_call: TRBJ2-1; clone_size: .; cdr3_aa: CASSSHNSGSRVNEQFF; cdr3_nt: TGTGCCAGCAGCTCCCATAATAGCGGGAGTAGAGTTAATGAGCAGTTCTTC
v_call: TRBV11-2; d_call: TRBD2; j_call: TRBJ2-7; clone_size: .; cdr3_aa: CASSIGLAETYEQYF; cdr3_nt: TGTGCCAGCAGCATCGGACTAGCGGAAACCTACGAGCAGTACTTC
v_call: TRBV10-2; d_call: .; j_call: TRBJ1-2; clone_size: .; cdr3_aa: CASSEQLSDWLSGYTF; cdr3_nt: TGCGCCAGCAGTGAGCAACTCAGCGACTGGTTGAGTGGCTACACCTTC
v_call: TRBV5-1; d_call: TRBD2; j_call: TRBJ2-7; clone_size: .; cdr3_aa: CASSPGDYSYEQYF; cdr3_nt: TGCGCCAGCAGCCCTGGGGACTACTCCTACGAGCAGTACTTC
v_call: TRBV11-2; d_call: TRBD2; j_call: TRBJ2-3; clone_size: .; cdr3_aa: CASSLNSGIFTDMQYF; cdr3_nt: TGTGCCAGCAGCTTAAATAGCGGGATATTCACAGATATGCAGTATTTT
v_call: TRBV7-9; d_call: TRBD1; j_call: TRBJ2-4; clone_size: .; cdr3_aa: CASSLGNGQGNLAKNIQYF; cdr3_nt: TGTGCCAGCAGCTTAGGGAATGGACAGGGGAACCTAGCCAAAAACATTCAGTACTTC
v_call: TRBV2; d_call: .; j_call: TRBJ2-6; clone_size: .; cdr3_aa: CASRVTGTGANVLTF; cdr3_nt: TGTGCCAGCAGGGTAACAGGGACTGGGGCCAACGTCCTGACTTTC
v_call: TRBV10-3; d_call: .; j_call: TRBJ2-7; clone_size: .; cdr3_aa: CAISTDRSGGSYEQYF; cdr3_nt: TGTGCCATCAGTACAGACAGGTCTGGGGGCTCCTACGAGCAGTACTTC
v_call: TRBV9; d_call: .; j_call: TRBJ2-2; clone_size: .; cdr3_aa: CASSVGETKAHNTGELFF; cdr3_nt: TGTGCCAGCAGCGTAGGTGAGACGAAAGCGCACAACACCGGGGAGCTGTTTTTT
v_call: TRBV21-1; d_call: .; j_call: TRBJ1-4; clone_size: .; cdr3_aa: CASSKSVTGKLFF; cdr3_nt: TGTGCCAGCAGCAAATCTGTAACAGGGAAACTGTTTTTT
v_call: TRBV18; d_call: .; j_call: TRBJ1-1; clone_size: .; cdr3_aa: CASSPGLMNTEAFF; cdr3_nt: TGTGCCAGCTCACCAGGACTCATGAACACTGAAGCTTTCTTT
v_call: TRBV19; d_call: TRBD2; j_call: TRBJ2-7; clone_size: .; cdr3_aa: CASSIVGRAHEQYF; cdr3_nt: TGTGCCAGTAGTATAGTCGGGAGGGCCCACGAGCAGTACTTC